The sample holds many counts of the clone carrying this TCR beta chain. What it binds is not known. From the second PCR step, alpha and beta chains were amplified apart. Both TRBC1 and TRBC2 were covered by a beta constant-region primer of two equimolar oligonucleotides. The cDNA 3' end received a ligated single-stranded oligonucleotide carrying the SP2 primer and a 12-nucleotide UMI. MiXCR, applied by TCRdb to the UMI-ligation and nested PCR reads, yields one record per CDR3 protein. The repertoire holds some 100,000 distinct CDR3 sequences, 7% to 8% seen once, with around 1.7% in the top ten. The sample belongs to a study of naive and memory T cell subsets. Study-wide results and caveats: Naive and memory repertoire findings lacked a ground truth for validation.

The TCR sequence derives from a human donor in good health. The sequencing input was central memory CD4+ T cells from blood.

CDR3 bases: TGCAGTGCGAAGACGGCTAGACGGGGTATTTCACCCCTCCACTTT. It translates to CSAKTARRGISPLHF. The chain recombines TRBV20-1 with TRBJ1-6; no clear D. Germline CDR1 is DFQATT and CDR2 is SNEGSKA (reference sequence). The CDR3 consists of 15 residues. V was pared by 6 bases and J by 9 bases, with 21 bases between.